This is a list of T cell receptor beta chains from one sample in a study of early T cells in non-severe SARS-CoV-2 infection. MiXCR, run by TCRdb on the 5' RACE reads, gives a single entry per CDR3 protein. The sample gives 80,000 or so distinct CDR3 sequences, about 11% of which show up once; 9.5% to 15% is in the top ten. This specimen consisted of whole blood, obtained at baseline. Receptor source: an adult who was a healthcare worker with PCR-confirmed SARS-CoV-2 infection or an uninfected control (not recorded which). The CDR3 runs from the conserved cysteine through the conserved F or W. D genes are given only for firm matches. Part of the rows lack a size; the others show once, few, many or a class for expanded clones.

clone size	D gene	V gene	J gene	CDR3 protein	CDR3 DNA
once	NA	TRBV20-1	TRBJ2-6	CSALQASGANVLTF	TGCAGTGCTCTACAGGCCTCTGGGGCCAACGTCCTGACTTTC
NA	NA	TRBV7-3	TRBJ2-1	CASSSNRQASFNEQFF	TGTGCCAGCAGTTCTAACCGACAGGCTTCGTTCAATGAGCAGTTCTTC
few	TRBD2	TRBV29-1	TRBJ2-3	CSVEGASGGTDTQYF	TGCAGCGTTGAAGGGGCTAGCGGGGGGACAGATACGCAGTATTTT
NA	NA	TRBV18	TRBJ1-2	CASSPQPAGTYGYTF	TGTGCCAGCTCACCCCAACCGGCAGGGACCTATGGCTACACCTTC
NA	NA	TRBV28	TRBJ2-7	CATPRLEQYF	TGTGCCACTCCCCGGCTCGAGCAGTACTTC
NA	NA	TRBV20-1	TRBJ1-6	CGCGELNSPLHF	TGCGGCTGTGGGGAGCTTAATTCACCCCTCCACTTT
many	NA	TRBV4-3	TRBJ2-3	CASSQEQADTDTQYF	TGCGCCAGCAGCCAAGAGCAGGCAGACACAGATACGCAGTATTTT
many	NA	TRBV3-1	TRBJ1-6	CASGGNSPLHF	TGTGCCAGCGGAGGGAATTCACCCCTCCACTTT
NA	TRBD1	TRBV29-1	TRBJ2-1	CSVDRGRMYNEQFF	TGCAGCGTAGACAGGGGGCGCATGTACAATGAGCAGTTCTTC
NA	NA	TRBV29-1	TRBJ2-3	CSVDPRGRDTQYF	TGCAGCGTTGACCCAAGAGGAAGAGATACGCAGTATTTT
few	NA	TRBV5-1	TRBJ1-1	CASRSLVTEAFF	TGCGCCAGCAGAAGCCTTGTGACTGAAGCTTTCTTT
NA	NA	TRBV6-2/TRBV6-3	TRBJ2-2	CASSYDRQNAGELFF	TGTGCCAGCAGTTACGACAGGCAGAACGCCGGGGAGCTGTTTTTT
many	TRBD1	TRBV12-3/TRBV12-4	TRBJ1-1	CASRPGTGRLNTEAFF	TGTGCCAGCAGGCCCGGGACAGGGCGGTTGAACACTGAAGCTTTCTTT
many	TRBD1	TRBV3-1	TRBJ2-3	CASSPVRGLVDTQYF	TGTGCCAGCAGCCCGGTCAGGGGGCTTGTAGATACGCAGTATTTT
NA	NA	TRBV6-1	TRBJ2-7	CASRALKGSYEQYF	TGTGCCAGCAGGGCCCTTAAGGGCTCCTACGAGCAGTACTTC
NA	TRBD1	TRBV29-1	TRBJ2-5	CSVVPTPGTGSVETQYF	TGCAGCGTTGTCCCCACCCCCGGGACAGGGTCTGTAGAGACCCAGTACTTC